Given below is one T cell receptor (beta chain) in context. Original processing methods: Reference gene primers were amplified, and this amplification served to estimate nucleated cell counts. The assay was immunoSEQ multiplex PCR, and TCRdb's table has in-frame clones only and misses some. V, J and clone size are those of that table, while D and trimming were read from the DNA. The sample lists around 150,000 clones, 80% to 90% occurring once. This CDR3 has 13 residues. The germline CDR1 and CDR2 sequences are KGHSH and LQKENI. V lost 2 bases to trimming and J lost 6 bases, with 11 bases between them. This sample is part of a study of blood T cell repertoires in COVID-19. On the study more broadly: Samples came from the United States, Italy and Spain, spanning acute and convalescent COVID-19. The analysed material was cDNA or gDNA that came from T cells, B-cell-depleted T cells, or PBMCs.

The clonotype originates from a man aged 60 to 69 with acute or convalescent COVID-19. Sequencing was done on a sample of peripheral blood. This chain connects TRBV18 to TRBJ2-7; perhaps TRBD2 as D (7 bases). Here the CDR3 reads CASSPAGAGEQYF. The CDR3 DNA reads as TGTGCCAGCTCACCAGCGGGGGCTGGCGAGCAGTACTTC.